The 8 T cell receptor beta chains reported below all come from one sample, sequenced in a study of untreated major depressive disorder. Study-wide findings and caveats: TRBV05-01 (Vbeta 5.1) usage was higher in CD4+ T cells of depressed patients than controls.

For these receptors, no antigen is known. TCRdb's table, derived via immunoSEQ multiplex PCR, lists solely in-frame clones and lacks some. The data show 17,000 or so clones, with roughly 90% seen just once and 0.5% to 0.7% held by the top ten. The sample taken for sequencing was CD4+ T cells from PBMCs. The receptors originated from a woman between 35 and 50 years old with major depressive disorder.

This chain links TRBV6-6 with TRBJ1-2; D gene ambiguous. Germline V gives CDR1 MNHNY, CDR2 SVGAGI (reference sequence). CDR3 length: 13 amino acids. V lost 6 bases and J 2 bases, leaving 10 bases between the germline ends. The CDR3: CASRLQENYGYTF. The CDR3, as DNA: TGTGCCAGCAGACTCCAGGAAAACTATGGCTACACCTTC.

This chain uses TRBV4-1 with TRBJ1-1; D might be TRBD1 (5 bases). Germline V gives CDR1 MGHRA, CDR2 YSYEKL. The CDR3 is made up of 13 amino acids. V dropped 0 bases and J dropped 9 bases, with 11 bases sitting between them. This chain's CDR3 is CASSQDRGSQAFF. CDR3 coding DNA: TGCGCCAGCAGCCAAGATCGGGGGTCTCAAGCTTTCTTT.

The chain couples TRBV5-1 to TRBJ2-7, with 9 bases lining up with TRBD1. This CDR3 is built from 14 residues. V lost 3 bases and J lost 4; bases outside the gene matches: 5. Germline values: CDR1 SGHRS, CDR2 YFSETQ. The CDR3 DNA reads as TGCGCCAGCAGCTCCGGGACAGGGCTTTACGAGCAGTACTTC. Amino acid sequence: CASSSGTGLYEQYF.

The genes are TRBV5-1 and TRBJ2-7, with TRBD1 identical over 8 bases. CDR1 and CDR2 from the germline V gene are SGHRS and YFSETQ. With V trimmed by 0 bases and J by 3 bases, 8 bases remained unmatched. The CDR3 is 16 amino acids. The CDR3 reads CASSLDGRGLNYEQYF. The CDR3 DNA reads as TGCGCCAGCAGCTTGGATGGCAGGGGGCTTAACTACGAGCAGTACTTC.

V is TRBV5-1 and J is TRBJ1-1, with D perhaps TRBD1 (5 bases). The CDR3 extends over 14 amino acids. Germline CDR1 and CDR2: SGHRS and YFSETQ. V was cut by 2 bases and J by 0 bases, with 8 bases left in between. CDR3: CASSFRGLNTEAFF. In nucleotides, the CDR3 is TGCGCCAGCAGCTTCCGGGGCCTGAACACTGAAGCTTTCTTT.

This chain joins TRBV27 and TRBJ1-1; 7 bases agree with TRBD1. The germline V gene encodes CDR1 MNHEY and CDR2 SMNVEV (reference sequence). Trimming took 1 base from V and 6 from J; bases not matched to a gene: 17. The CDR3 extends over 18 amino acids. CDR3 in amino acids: CASSLYSLTFDRVPEAFF. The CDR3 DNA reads TGTGCCAGCAGTTTATATTCCCTCACATTTGACAGGGTCCCTGAAGCTTTCTTT.

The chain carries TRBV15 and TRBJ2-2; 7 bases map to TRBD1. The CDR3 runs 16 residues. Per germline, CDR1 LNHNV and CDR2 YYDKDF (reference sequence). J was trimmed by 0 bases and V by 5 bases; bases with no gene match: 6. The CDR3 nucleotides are TGTGCCACCAGCCTTCCGGGACAGACGAACACCGGGGAGCTGTTTTTT. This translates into CATSLPGQTNTGELFF.

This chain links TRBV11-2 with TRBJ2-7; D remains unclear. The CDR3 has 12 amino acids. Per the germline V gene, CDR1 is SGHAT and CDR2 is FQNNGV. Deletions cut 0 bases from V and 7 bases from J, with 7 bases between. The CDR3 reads CASSLDLGEQYF. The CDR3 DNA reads TGTGCCAGCAGCTTAGATCTGGGGGAGCAGTACTTC.